The clone carrying this T cell receptor (beta chain) was seen a single time. What it binds is not known. The data were taken from a study of radiotherapy plus CTLA-4 blockade in lung cancer. Across the whole study: With approximately 33% of patients having disease control, objective responses were seen in approximately 17%.

Germline CDR1 reads KGHSH; CDR2 reads LQKENI. The V end was cut by 3 bases, the J end by 1 base, with 9 bases between. This CDR3 has 14 residues. The study treated chemo-refractory metastatic non-small-cell lung cancer patients with focal radiation plus ipilimumab CTLA-4 blockade. Measured with immunoSEQ multiplex PCR; TCRdb has only the in-frame clones, and not every one. The data show about 88,000 clones, around 72% seen once. Study-wide results and limits: Clones derived from tumor TCRs expanded in blood after radiotherapy plus ipilimumab.

The rearrangement uses TRBV18 and TRBJ1-1; D perhaps matches TRBD1 (5 bases). Sequences were derived from peripheral blood, sampled from a patient treated with radiotherapy plus ipilimumab. The receptor was derived from a human donor with non-small cell lung cancer that progressed on radiotherapy plus ipilimumab. Here the CDR3 DNA reads TGTGCCAGCTCACCGAATACAGGGAACACTGAAGCTTTCTTT. Protein sequence: CASSPNTGNTEAFF. The whole variable domain, filled in from reference TRBV18 and TRBJ1-1, reads NAGVMQNPRHLVRRRGQEARLRCSPMKGHSHVYWYRQLPEEGLKFMVYLQKENIIDESGMPKERFSAEFPKEGPSILRIQQVVRGDSAAYFCASSPNTGNTEAFFGQGTRLTVV.